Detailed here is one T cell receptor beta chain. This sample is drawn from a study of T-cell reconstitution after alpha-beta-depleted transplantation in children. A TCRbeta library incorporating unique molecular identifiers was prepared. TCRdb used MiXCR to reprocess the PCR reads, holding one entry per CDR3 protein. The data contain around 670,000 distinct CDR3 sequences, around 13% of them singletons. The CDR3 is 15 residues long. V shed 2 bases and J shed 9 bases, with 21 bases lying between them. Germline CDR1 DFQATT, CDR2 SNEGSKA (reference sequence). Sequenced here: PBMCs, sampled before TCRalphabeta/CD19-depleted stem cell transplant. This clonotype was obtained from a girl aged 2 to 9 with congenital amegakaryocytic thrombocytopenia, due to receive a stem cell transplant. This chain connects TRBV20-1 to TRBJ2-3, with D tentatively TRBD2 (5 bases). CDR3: CSARTRGPRVGTQYF. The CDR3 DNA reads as TGCAGTGCTAGAACGCGAGGCCCGCGGGTTGGGACGCAGTATTTT.